This T cell receptor (beta chain) was captured by sequencing in a study of blood T cell repertoires in COVID-19. At the level of the study: Samples representing acute and convalescent COVID-19 were sourced from the United States, Italy and Spain. Sources were T cells, B-cell-depleted T cells, or PBMCs; the material itself was cDNA or gDNA.

The CDR3 runs 15 residues. After removal of 3 bases from V and 7 bases from J, the junction contained 3 bases not matched to a gene. Germline V gene sequence: CDR1 SGHTA, CDR2 FQGNSA. In the source study's methods: How many nucleated cells were present was estimated from reference gene primer amplification. The repertoire was sequenced with immunoSEQ multiplex PCR; TCRdb's copy has only in-frame clones and lacks some. Clonal size and the V and J genes are those of that table, whereas D and trimming came from the DNA. Among about 300,000 clones listed, approximately 88% were seen once. The genes are TRBV7-2 and TRBJ2-3, with TRBD2 identical over 14 bases. The specimen sequenced was peripheral blood. The receptor was isolated from a woman aged 30 to 39 who had recovered from COVID-19. The CDR3 sequence: CASSLGLAGEYTQYF. CDR3 nucleotides: TGTGCCAGCAGCTTGGGACTAGCGGGGGAGTATACGCAGTATTTT.